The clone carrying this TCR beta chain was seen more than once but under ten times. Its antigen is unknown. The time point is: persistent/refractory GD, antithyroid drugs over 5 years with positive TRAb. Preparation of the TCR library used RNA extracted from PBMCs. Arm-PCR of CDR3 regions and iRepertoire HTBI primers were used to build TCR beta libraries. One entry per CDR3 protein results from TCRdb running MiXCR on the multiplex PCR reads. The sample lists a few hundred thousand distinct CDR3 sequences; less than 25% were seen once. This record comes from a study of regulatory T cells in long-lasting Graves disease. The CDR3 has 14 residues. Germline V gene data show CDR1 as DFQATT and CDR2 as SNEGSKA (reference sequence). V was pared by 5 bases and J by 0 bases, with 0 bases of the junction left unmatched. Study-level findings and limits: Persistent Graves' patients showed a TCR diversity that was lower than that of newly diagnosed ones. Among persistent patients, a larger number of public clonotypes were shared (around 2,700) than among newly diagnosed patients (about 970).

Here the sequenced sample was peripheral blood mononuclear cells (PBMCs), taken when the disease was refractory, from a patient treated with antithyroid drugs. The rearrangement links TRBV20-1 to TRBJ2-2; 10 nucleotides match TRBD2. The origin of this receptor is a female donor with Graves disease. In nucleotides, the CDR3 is TGCAGTGCTGGACTAGCGGCGAACACCGGGGAGCTGTTTTTT. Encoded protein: CSAGLAANTGELFF.